Reported below is one TCR beta chain. What it recognizes is unknown. The PCR ran on 60 Vbeta and 13 Jbeta primers. Sequenced by immunoSEQ multiplex PCR; TCRdb stores in-frame clones only, minus some. The data include around 150,000 clones; the top ten clones carry approximately 2.5%. The length of the CDR3 is 15 residues. Germline values: CDR1 SGDLS, CDR2 YYNGEE. V dropped 4 bases and J dropped 5 bases, with 15 bases sitting between them. The sample is drawn from a study of cytomegalovirus exposure and HLA in healthy donors. General study points: One cluster of highly shared sequence variants probably arose as a sequencing artifact. In a later analysis, HLA-associated beta chains showed higher expansion and lower generation probabilities than comparable chains.

This TCR derives from a man aged 35-49 years in good health and CMV-seronegative. Source material: PBMCs. This chain joins TRBV9 and TRBJ2-2; D uncertain. The CDR3 loop reads CASSTPGPSTGELFF. The CDR3 nucleotides read TGTGCCAGCAGCACGCCGGGTCCAAGTACCGGGGAGCTGTTTTTT.